Given below is one T cell receptor (beta chain) in context. TCRdb's table, derived via immunoSEQ multiplex PCR, lists solely in-frame clones and lacks some. The sample lists about 310,000 clones; about 87% were seen once. These data belong to a study of blood T cell repertoires in COVID-19. The germline CDR1 and CDR2 sequences are LGHNA and YSLEER. The CDR3 spans 15 residues. V was pared by 1 base and J by 5 bases, with 14 bases between. Sequenced material: peripheral blood. The chain joins TRBV4-3 to TRBJ2-5; a possible D gene is TRBD2 (5 bases). The clonotype comes from a woman in her 50s who had recovered from COVID-19. The CDR3 coding sequence is TGCGCCAGCAGCCAAGCCGTAGGGAGTAGGGAGACCCAGTACTTC. This translates into CASSQAVGSRETQYF.